This T cell receptor (beta chain) comes out of a study of identifying expanded T cells in peripheral blood. Some clones are missing from TCRdb's copy, which holds only in-frame ones; the method was immunoSEQ multiplex PCR. This sample yields approximately 59,000 clones, of which about nine tenths are seen a single time; 3.6% belongs to the top ten. No infections or other immune events were documented during collection. Concerning this clone: Antigen: not known.

Study conclusions and caveats: Clone count variance between roughly 2-week samples rose with total template count. About 1.2 clones differed between technical replicates, versus approximately 17 and 20 over time.

CDR3 length equals 13 residues. The germline V gene has CDR1 SQVTM and CDR2 ANQGSEA. V lost 7 bases and J 3 bases, leaving 15 bases between the germline ends. The specimen was blood. The origin of this receptor is a person aged 18 to 69 in good health. The chain recombines TRBV29-1 with TRBJ1-1, with D maybe TRBD1 (6 bases). The CDR3 spells CSAVVTGHTEAFF. CDR3 nucleotide sequence: TGCAGCGCCGTGGTGACAGGTCACACTGAAGCTTTCTTT.